Listed below are T cell receptor beta chains from one sample, sequenced in a study of cytomegalovirus exposure and HLA in healthy donors. TCRdb's table, derived via immunoSEQ multiplex PCR, lists solely in-frame clones and lacks some. The table has around 110,000 clones, around 81% seen once. The sample taken for sequencing was PBMCs. The receptors stem from a woman aged 25 to 39 in good health and CMV-seronegative. Both conserved end residues are part of each CDR3. The D gene is left open where the match is weak. Expanded clones get a size class; other rows say once, few or many, or leave the size out.

J gene | V gene | clone size | D gene | CDR3 protein | CDR3 DNA
TRBJ1-5 | TRBV7-9 | . | TRBD1 | CASSYSGQSYSNQPQHF | TGTGCCAGCAGTTACTCGGGACAGTCATATAGCAATCAGCCCCAGCATTTT
TRBJ2-7 | TRBV7-9 | . | TRBD2 | CSSSLYLGLAFYEQYF | TGTTCCAGCAGCTTATACCTGGGACTAGCTTTTTACGAGCAGTACTTC
TRBJ2-1 | TRBV2 | . | . | CASSTPTGYSYNEQFF | TGTGCCAGCAGTACCCCTACAGGGTACTCCTACAATGAGCAGTTCTTC
TRBJ2-7 | TRBV16 | . | . | CASSPEGYEQYF | TGTGCCAGCAGCCCGGAGGGCTACGAGCAGTACTTC
TRBJ2-1 | TRBV5-1 | . | TRBD2 | CASSLVSGVSYNEQFF | TGCGCCAGCAGCCTCGTCAGCGGGGTCTCCTACAATGAGCAGTTCTTC
TRBJ2-1 | TRBV28 | . | TRBD2 | CASSLWLAGGKEQFF | TGTGCCAGCAGTTTGTGGCTAGCGGGAGGGAAAGAGCAGTTCTTC
TRBJ2-3 | TRBV5-1 | . | . | CASSLDSSTDTQYF | TGCGCCAGCAGCTTGGACAGTAGCACAGATACGCAGTATTTT
TRBJ2-7 | TRBV2 | . | . | CASSDWRRSYEQYF | TGTGCCAGCAGTGACTGGCGGCGGTCCTACGAGCAGTACTTC
TRBJ2-6 | TRBV19 | . | . | CASSYSGANVLTF | TGTGCCAGTAGTTACTCTGGGGCCAACGTCCTGACTTTC
TRBJ2-6 | TRBV27 | few | . | CASGGLGFGANVLTF | TGTGCCAGCGGAGGTCTTGGGTTCGGGGCCAACGTCCTGACTTTC
TRBJ2-7 | TRBV6-1 | once | TRBD2 | CASSKGASGRRYEQYF | TGTGCCAGCAGTAAAGGGGCTAGCGGGAGGAGGTACGAGCAGTACTTC
TRBJ2-2 | TRBV9 | . | TRBD2 | CASSVGLAGGATGELFF | TGTGCCAGCAGCGTAGGGTTAGCGGGAGGAGCAACCGGGGAGCTGTTTTTT